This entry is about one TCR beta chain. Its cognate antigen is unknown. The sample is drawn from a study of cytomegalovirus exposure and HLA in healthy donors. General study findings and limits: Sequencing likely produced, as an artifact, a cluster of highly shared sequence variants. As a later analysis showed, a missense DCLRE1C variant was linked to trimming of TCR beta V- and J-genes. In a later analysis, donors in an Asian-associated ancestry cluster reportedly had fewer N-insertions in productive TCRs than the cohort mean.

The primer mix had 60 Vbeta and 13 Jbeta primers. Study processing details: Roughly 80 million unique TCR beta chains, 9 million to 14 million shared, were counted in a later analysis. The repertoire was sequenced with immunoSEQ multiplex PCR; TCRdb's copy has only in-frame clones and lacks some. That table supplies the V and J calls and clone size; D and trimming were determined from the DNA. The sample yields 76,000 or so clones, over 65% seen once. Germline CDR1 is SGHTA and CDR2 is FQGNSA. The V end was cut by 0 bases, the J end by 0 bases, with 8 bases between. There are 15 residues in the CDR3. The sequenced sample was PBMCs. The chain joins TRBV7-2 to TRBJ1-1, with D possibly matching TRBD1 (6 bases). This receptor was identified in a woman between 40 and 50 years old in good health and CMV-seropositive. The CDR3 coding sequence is TGTGCCAGCAGCTTAGCGAAGGGGGTGAACACTGAAGCTTTCTTT. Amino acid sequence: CASSLAKGVNTEAFF.